This T cell receptor beta chain was observed in a study of blood T cell repertoires in COVID-19. Study-level background: Some COVID-19 samples were acute and others convalescent; all came from the United States, Italy and Spain. In each case, the material was cDNA or gDNA derived from T cells, B-cell-depleted T cells, or PBMCs.

Between the trimmed V and J ends, which lost 0 bases and 7 bases, there was a span of 7 bases. The CDR3 covers 13 residues. CDR1 is SGDLS, CDR2 YYNGEE, per germline. TCRdb keeps only in-frame clones here, not all; method: immunoSEQ multiplex PCR. The profile shows tens of thousands of clones, 90% of them singletons. The chain recombines TRBV9 with TRBJ2-2, with D possibly TRBD1 on 5 matching bases. This TCR came from a woman at least 80 years old with active or convalescent COVID-19. Input material: peripheral blood. CDR3 sequence: CASSVEGFGELFF. CDR3 bases: TGTGCCAGCAGCGTAGAGGGGTTCGGGGAGCTGTTTTTT.